This TCR beta chain originates from a study of cytomegalovirus exposure and HLA in healthy donors. Study-wide context: Drawn from HLA-typed donors, tens of millions of unique TCRs were held in an early data release. General study findings and limits: In vitro data verified a few CMV-associated chains as specific for CMV antigens. Indistinguishable V segments, including TRBV6-2 and TRBV6-3, were excluded. Presence/absence analyses took donor sequencing depth as roughly uniform.

60 Vbeta and 13 Jbeta primers were used in PCR. This table comes from immunoSEQ multiplex PCR, and its TCRdb copy is limited to in-frame clones, with some not included. In the table there are about 160,000 clones, roughly 80% of which are singletons. About this clone itself: What it binds is unknown.

Germline V gives CDR1 LNHDA, CDR2 SQIVND (reference sequence). V shed 5 bases and J 5 bases; nucleotides not matched to a gene: 28. The length of the CDR3 is 22 residues. The sequenced sample consisted of PBMCs. This receptor was identified in a human donor in good health. V usage is TRBV19 and J usage is TRBJ1-4; TRBD1 agrees at 8 bases. The CDR3 bases are TGTGCCAGTAGTCTTCGAGCTCTCGGACAGGGCGAGGTATACCCCGGCAATGAAAAACTGTTTTTT. This codes for CASSLRALGQGEVYPGNEKLFF.